A single sample is the source of the 14 T cell receptor delta chains below, sequenced in a study of γδ T cells in repeated Plasmodium falciparum infection. TCRdb ran CATT on the multiplex PCR reads. The sample includes tens of thousands of delta-chain clones, roughly 1.8% of them seen just once. Bulk repertoires came from Vgamma9/Vdelta2+ or Vdelta2-negative gammadelta T cells flow-sorted from PBMC. The sequencing input was gamma-delta T cells from blood. These receptor sequences come from a pool of human donors (malaria-infected and uninfected, not separated).

This clone turned up a few times. Translating this DNA gives a protein that differs at residue 6 from the TCRdb one, which belongs to a much larger clone; a read error is likely, and the protein shown is this translation. The rearrangement links TRDV2 to TRDJ1; TRDD3 aligns across 13 bases. Germline V CDR1 and CDR2: GEAIGNYY, EKD. J lost 3 bases, V lost 0 bases, and 24 bases had no gene match. The CDR3 sequence is 23 residues long. CDR3 loop: CACDTAQNLGVLGDTREPDKLIF. The CDR3 DNA follows: TGTGCCTGTGACACCGCCCAAAATTTAGGAGTACTGGGGGATACGCGGGAACCCGATAAACTCATCTTT.

Notes on this clone: The TCRdb protein comes from a much larger clone and disagrees with this DNA's translation at residue 17, likely due to a read error; the protein given here is derived from the DNA. V and J are TRDV1 and TRDJ1, with D tentatively TRDD2 or TRDD3 (8 bases each). The CDR3 is made up of 25 amino acids. Trimming removed 1 base at V and 0 bases at J, with 39 bases between. In germline, CDR1 is TSWWSYY, CDR2 QGS. In DNA form, the CDR3 reads TGTGCTCTTGGGGAACCAACCTTCCTAATCTCTTTTAATGATGGGGGATCCCGGTACACCGATAAACTCATCTTT. It codes for CALGEPTFLISFNDGGSRYTDKLIF.

As regards this clone: This likely came from a read error, as a far larger clone is one base away. The chain recombines TRDV1 with TRDJ1; 12 bases agree with TRDD3. TCRdb leaves out the J gene; it was filled in here by matching the DNA to germline. This CDR3 comprises 19 residues. Germline V gene lookup returns CDR1 TSWWSYY and CDR2 QGS. Trimming cost V 0 bases and J 8 bases; bases outside gene matches: 16. DNA for the CDR3: TGTGCTCTTGGGGAACTAGATTCCTACTGGGGGATACCCCCGAACAAACTCATCTTT. It specifies CALGELDSYWGIPPNKLIF.

This clone has a count of ten or more. The amino acid sequence in TCRdb belongs to a much larger clone and departs from this DNA's translation at residue 11, likely a sequencing read error; the sequence shown is translated from the DNA. CDR3 protein: CALGEPSGGSSPHTDKLIF. The CDR3 bases are TGTGCTCTTGGGGAACCCTCCGGGGGATCCTCTCCACACACCGATAAACTCATCTTT. The chain uses TRDV1 and TRDJ1; 7 nucleotides match TRDD3. Because TCRdb records no J gene, it was assigned here through a match of the DNA to germline. The CDR3 has 19 amino acids. The V and J ends lost 1 base and 0 bases, in that order; junction bases with no gene match: 14. The V gene's germline CDR1 is TSWWSYY and CDR2 QGS.

As regards this clone: TCRdb's protein, taken from a much larger clone, differs from this DNA's translation at residue 5, likely owing to a read error; the protein displayed comes from the DNA. The chain employs TRDV1 and TRDJ1, with 12 bases that match TRDD3. V gave up 5 bases and J gave up 0 bases; unmatched junction bases: 28. The CDR3 consists of 24 residues. The V gene's germline CDR1 is TSWWSYY and CDR2 QGS. Here the CDR3 reads CALGKPTFFCPNWGIPCYTDKLIF. Written as DNA, the CDR3 is TGTGCTCTTGGGAAACCCACCTTTTTCTGTCCTAACTGGGGGATACCCTGCTACACCGATAAACTCATCTTT.

This clone was observed at least ten times. A far larger clone is a single base away, which makes a read error likely. Within the sample, other DNA sequences also encode this same CDR3. No J gene was called, and the V gene is TRDV1; the table assigns TRDD3, which was not confirmed against the DNA. The CDR3 is 16 residues long. The V gene's germline CDR1 is TSWWSYY and CDR2 QGS. The CDR3 DNA sequence: TGTGCTCTTGGGGAACTCCCCGGGGGATCCCCCGATAAACTCATCTTC. This sequence encodes CALGELPGGSPDKLIF.

Sample share makes this clone medium-sized. This same CDR3 is encoded by further DNA sequences in the sample. The gene calls are TRDV1 and TRDJ2; weak D call: TRDD3 (5 bases). The CDR3 runs 19 residues. Deletions cut 2 bases from V and 6 bases from J, with 25 bases between. The V gene's germline CDR1 is TSWWSYY and CDR2 QGS. In DNA, the CDR3 is TGTGCTCTTGGGGAAGTGGCTATCGCGACTGGCGTTGGGGCAGCACAACTCTTCTTT. It specifies CALGEVAIATGVGAAQLFF.

This clone appeared a few times. The TCRdb record carries a much larger clone's protein, which differs from this DNA's translation at residue 23; a read error is the likely cause, and the protein listed here is the DNA translation. The rearrangement links TRDV1 to TRDJ1; 10 nucleotides align to TRDD3. TCRdb lists no J gene, so it was determined here by aligning the DNA to germline. V shed 0 bases and J 3 bases; nucleotides not matched to a gene: 40. This CDR3 contains 28 residues. CDR1 is TSWWSYY, CDR2 QGS, per germline. This CDR3 is CALGELARKGLGGYPLDSGTLYADKLIF. CDR3 DNA sequence: TGTGCTCTTGGGGAACTTGCCCGAAAAGGGCTTGGGGGATACCCCCTCGATTCCGGTACCCTTTACGCCGATAAACTCATCTTT.

This clone was counted at least ten times. A far more abundant clone sits one base away, making this likely a read error. At the DNA level, this CDR3 is encoded by other sequences in the same sample as well. This chain connects TRDV2 to TRDJ1; tentative D call: TRDD3 (6 bases). The V gene's germline CDR1 is GEAIGNYY and CDR2 EKD. There are 20 residues in the CDR3. The V gene lost 1 base and the J gene lost 5 bases, with 31 bases spanning the gap. The CDR3 region is CACDTLRVLGGPVITDKLIF. CDR3 bases: TGTGCCTGTGACACTCTTAGAGTACTGGGTGGGCCGGTCATCACTGATAAACTCATCTTT.

A remark on this clone: The translation of this DNA and the TCRdb protein of a much larger clone differ at residue 17, probably owing to a read error; the protein shown here is translated from the DNA. This chain links TRDV2 with TRDJ1, with a weak D call TRDD2 (5 bases). The J gene, left out of TCRdb, was set here by checking the DNA against germline. The CDR3 loop spans 20 amino acids. Germline CDR1 and CDR2: GEAIGNYY and EKD. As DNA, the CDR3 is TGTGCCTGTGACACATTAGGCCAGCCTACGGTGGGACCGTACACCGATAGACTCATCTTT. The encoded protein is CACDTLGQPTVGPYTDRLIF.

This clone was found a few times. This DNA's translation differs at residue 15 from TCRdb's protein, which comes from a much larger clone; a read error is likely, and the protein shown is translated from the DNA. The chain combines TRDV1 with TRDJ1, with 9 positions matching TRDD3. TCRdb carries no J gene annotation; the J gene was assigned here by matching the DNA with germline. Losses at the gene ends were 1 base for V and 0 bases for J; bases not matched to a gene: 18. Germline CDR1 TSWWSYY, CDR2 QGS. This CDR3 has 21 amino acids. CDR3 sequence (DNA): TGTGCTCTTGGGGAACGCGATTACACGGCAGCACTGGGGGAGCACACCGATAAACTCATCTTT. The encoded protein is CALGERDYTAALGEHTDKLIF.

As regards this clone: This probably arose from a read error, given a far larger clone one base away. Other nucleotide sequences from this sample produce the same CDR3. V is TRDV2 and J is TRDJ1, with 10 bases aligning to TRDD3. The J gene, not given by TCRdb, was assigned here from a germline match of the nucleotide sequence. Germline-derived CDR1 and CDR2 are GEAIGNYY and EKD. There are 17 residues in the CDR3. The J segment lost 2 bases and the V segment lost 7 bases, leaving 15 bases of the junction unmatched. CDR3: CACDAVLGDANTDKLIF. CDR3 in DNA: TGTGCCTGCGACGCCGTACTGGGGGATGCCAATACCGATAAACTCATCTTT.

Worth noting for this clone: The likely explanation is a read error, given a far larger clone one base away. This chain uses TRDV3 with TRDJ1, with 9 bases that match TRDD3. Since TCRdb gives no J gene, matching the DNA to germline was used here to assign it. The V gene end was trimmed by 4 bases and the J gene end by 0 bases; junction bases not matched to a gene: 21. CDR1 TVYSNPD and CDR2 GDNSRS come from the germline V gene (reference sequence). The CDR3 consists of 19 residues. The CDR3 reads CASLPTALLGEQYTDKLIF. The CDR3 nucleotides are TGTGCCTCCCTCCCTACGGCCTTACTGGGGGAACAGTACACCGATAAACTCATCTTT.

This clone was seen only a few times. This DNA's translation and the protein TCRdb lists, from a much larger clone, do not match at residue 5, likely due to a read error; the protein shown is translated from the DNA. The chain is built from TRDV1 and TRDJ1, with 8 bases lining up with TRDD3. Germline matching of the DNA provided the J gene here, since TCRdb leaves it blank. The CDR3 length is 20 residues. V was clipped by 4 bases and J by 0 bases; unmatched bases: 19. CDR1 and CDR2 from the germline V gene are TSWWSYY and QGS. The chain's CDR3 is CALGGRGYAGDKGYTDKLIF. CDR3 bases: TGTGCTCTTGGGGGACGAGGCTACGCGGGGGATAAAGGGTACACCGATAAACTCATCTTT.